This T cell receptor (beta chain) is drawn from a study of T cell responses to AZD1222 COVID-19 vaccine. Study summary: Pooling covered second doses at about 4 or about 12 weeks.

Repertoires were generated with immunoSEQ multiplex PCR, while TCRdb's copy carries only in-frame clones and drops some. The table includes 150,000 or so clones, around 91% detected once. The junction had 0 bases not matched to a gene; V was cut back by 3 bases and J by 2 bases. Per germline, CDR1 LNHDA and CDR2 SQIVND (reference sequence). This CDR3 spans 14 amino acids. Sequences were derived from peripheral blood, sampled on day 0 of AZD1222 vaccination. The receptor's source is an adult in good health. The chain is built from TRBV19 and TRBJ2-7; 11 positions agree with TRBD2. The CDR3, as DNA: TGTGCCAGTAGTATGACTAGCGGGGCCTACGAGCAGTACTTC. Protein: CASSMTSGAYEQYF.